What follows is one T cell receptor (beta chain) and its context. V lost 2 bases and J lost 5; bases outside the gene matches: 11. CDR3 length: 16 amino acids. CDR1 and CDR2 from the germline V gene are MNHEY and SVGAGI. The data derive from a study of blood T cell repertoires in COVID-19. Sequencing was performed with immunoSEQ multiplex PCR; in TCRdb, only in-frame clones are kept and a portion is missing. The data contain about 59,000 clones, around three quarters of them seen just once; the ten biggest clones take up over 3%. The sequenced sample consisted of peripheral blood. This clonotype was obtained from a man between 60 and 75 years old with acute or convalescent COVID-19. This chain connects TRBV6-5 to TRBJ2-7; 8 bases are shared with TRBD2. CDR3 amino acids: CASSYGGLAGFNEQYF. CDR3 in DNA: TGTGCCAGCAGTTACGGTGGTCTAGCGGGTTTTAACGAGCAGTACTTC.